Listed here is a single T cell receptor beta chain. The target antigen is unknown. The junction shows a germline mismatch at one end, possibly a read error. This CDR3 has 16 residues. Germline V CDR1 and CDR2: SGHRS, YFSETQ. This entry belongs to a study of blood T cells in healthy people across ages. Study-level points and caveats: Expanded clonotype changes were possibly confounded by unknown donor CMV status. The study regarded diversity estimates from one million T cells as underestimates.

Primed by a sample-barcoded 5' primer and a J-beta primer mix, a second PCR proceeded for about 6 to 12 cycles. TCRdb ran MiXCR on the 5' RACE reads and lists one entry per CDR3 protein. The sample lists 1.5 million to 2 million distinct CDR3 sequences; 28% were seen once. This rearrangement joins TRBV5-1 to TRBJ2-7, with TRBD1 matching 9 bases. The sequencing sample was made of blood. This TCR was sampled from a woman aged 30 to 39 in good health. The CDR3 DNA follows: TGCGCCAACAGCCTACAGGGGGCGCGGGATACCTACGATCAGTACTTC. Amino acid sequence: CANSLQGARDTYDQYF.